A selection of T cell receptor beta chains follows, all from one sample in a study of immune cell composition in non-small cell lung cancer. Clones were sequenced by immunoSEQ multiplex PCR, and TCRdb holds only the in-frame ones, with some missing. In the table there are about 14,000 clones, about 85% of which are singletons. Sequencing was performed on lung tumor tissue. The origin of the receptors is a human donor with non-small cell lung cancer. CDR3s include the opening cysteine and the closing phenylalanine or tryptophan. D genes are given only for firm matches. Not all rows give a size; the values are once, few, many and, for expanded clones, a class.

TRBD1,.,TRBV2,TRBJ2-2,TGTGCCAGCTCCCGGCCTAGGACAGGGGAGGTGGCCGGGGAGCTGTTTTTT,CASSRPRTGEVAGELFF
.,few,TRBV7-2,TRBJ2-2,TGTGCCAGCAGCTTAATGGGGGAGGCCGGGGAGCTGTTTTTT,CASSLMGEAGELFF
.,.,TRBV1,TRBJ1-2,TGCACCAGCAGGGGCCTTAACTATGGCTACACCTTC,CTSRGLNYGYTF
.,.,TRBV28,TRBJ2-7,TGTGCCAGCAGTTTACTAGGAGGCTACGAGCAGTACTTC,CASSLLGGYEQYF
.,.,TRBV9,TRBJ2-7,TGTGCCAGCAGCCCCCTCGGGGGCGAGCAGTACTTC,CASSPLGGEQYF
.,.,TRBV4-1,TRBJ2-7,TGCGCCAGCAGCCTCCCCGCGGGGTCACTATCTGCCCTCTTATCCTACGAGCAGTACTTC,CASSLPAGSLSALLSYEQYF
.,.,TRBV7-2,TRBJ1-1,TGTGCCAGCAGCTTATCAGGAGGGAACACTGAAGCTTTCTTT,CASSLSGGNTEAFF
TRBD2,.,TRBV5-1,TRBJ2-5,TGCGCCAGCAGCTTTGGGACTAGCGGGGGGGAGGAGACCCAGTACTTC,CASSFGTSGGEETQYF
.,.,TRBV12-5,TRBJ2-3,TGTGCTAGTGGTTTGGTCCCCCCTGGCGGGGGCACAGATACGCAGTATTTT,CASGLVPPGGGTDTQYF
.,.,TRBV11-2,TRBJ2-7,TGTGCCAGCAGCTTAGCAGGGAGACAAGGCGAGCAGTACTTC,CASSLAGRQGEQYF
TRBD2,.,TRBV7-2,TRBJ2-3,TGTGCCAGCAGCTTAGGACTAGCGGGAGGCCAGACTACGCAGTATTTT,CASSLGLAGGQTTQYF
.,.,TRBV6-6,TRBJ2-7,TGTGCCAGCGCCAGAGATGGGGGGGAGCAGTACTTC,CASARDGGEQYF
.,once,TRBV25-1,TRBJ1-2,TGTGCCAGCAGTGACCCCGGGACAACAAACTATGGCTACACCTTC,CASSDPGTTNYGYTF
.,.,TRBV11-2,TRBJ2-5,TGTGCCAGCAGTCCGAGCCGGAGAGAGACCCAGTACTTC,CASSPSRRETQYF
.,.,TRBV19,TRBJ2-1,TGTGCCAGTAGTTTCGACGGATACAATGAGCAGTTCTTC,CASSFDGYNEQFF
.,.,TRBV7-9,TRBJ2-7,TGTGCCAGCAGCCCGAATGTATACGAGCAGTACTTC,CASSPNVYEQYF
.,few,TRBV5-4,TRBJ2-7,TGCGCCAGCAGCCAAGATATCACTTACTACGAGCAGTACTTC,CASSQDITYYEQYF
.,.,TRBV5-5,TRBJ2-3,TGTGCCAGCAGCCCCGGAAGCACAGATACGCAGTATTTT,CASSPGSTDTQYF
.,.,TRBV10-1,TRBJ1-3,TGCGCCAGCAGTGATAGTAGCTCTGGAAACACCATATATTTT,CASSDSSSGNTIYF
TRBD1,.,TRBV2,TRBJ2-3,TGTGCCAGCAGTGATGGGGACAGGGGGCTTGGTTTTAGCACAGATACGCAGTATTTT,CASSDGDRGLGFSTDTQYF
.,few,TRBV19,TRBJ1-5,TGTGCCAGCCAAGAGTCTCCACCGGACAGACAGCCCCAGCATTTT,CASQESPPDRQPQHF
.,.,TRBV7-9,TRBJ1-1,TGTGCCAGCAGCCGGCAGGTGAACACTGAAGCTTTCTTT,CASSRQVNTEAFF
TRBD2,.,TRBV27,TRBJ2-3,TGTGCCAGCAGACGGGAGGGCCTGAGGACAGATACGCAGTATTTT,CASRREGLRTDTQYF
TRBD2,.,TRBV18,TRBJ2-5,TGTGCCAGCTCACCACGTAGCGGGGGGCGCGACGAGACCCAGTACTTC,CASSPRSGGRDETQYF
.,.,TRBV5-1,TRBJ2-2,TGCGCCAGCAGCTTGGGGGTGGCAGGGAACACCGGGGAGCTGTTTTTT,CASSLGVAGNTGELFF
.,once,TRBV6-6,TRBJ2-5,TGTGCCAGCAGTTACGTACAAGAGACCCAGTACTTC,CASSYVQETQYF
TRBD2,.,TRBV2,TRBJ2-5,TGTGCCAGCAGTGTAGCGGGGGCACAAGAGACCCAGTACTTC,CASSVAGAQETQYF
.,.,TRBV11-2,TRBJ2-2,TGTGCCAGCAGCTTAGTTCGACTAAACACCGGGGAGCTGTTTTTT,CASSLVRLNTGELFF
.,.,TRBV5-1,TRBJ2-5,TGCGCCAGCAGCATAGAGGGCGAAGAGACCCAGTACTTC,CASSIEGEETQYF
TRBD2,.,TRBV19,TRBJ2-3,TGTGCCAGTAGTTACGGGACTAGCGGAGGCACAGATACGCAGTATTTT,CASSYGTSGGTDTQYF
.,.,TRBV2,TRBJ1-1,TGTGCCAGCAGATTGAGCCGGACGAACACTGAAGCTTTCTTT,CASRLSRTNTEAFF
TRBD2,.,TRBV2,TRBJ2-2,TGTGCCAGCAGTATAGCGGGAATTAGGACCGGGGAGCTGTTTTTT,CASSIAGIRTGELFF
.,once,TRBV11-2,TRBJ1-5,TGTGCCAGCAGCTTAGGGGATAGACAGCCCCAGCATTTT,CASSLGDRQPQHF
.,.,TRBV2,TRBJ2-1,TGTGCCAGCAGTGACCCCGGCGGGAACCATGAGCAGTTCTTC,CASSDPGGNHEQFF
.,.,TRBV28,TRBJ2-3,TGTGCCAGCAGCTCCACTAGAGGAGACGTCCCAGATACGCAGTATTTT,CASSSTRGDVPDTQYF
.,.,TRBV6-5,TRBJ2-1,TGTGCCAGCAGGACTAGTTTTGGCTCCTACAATGAGCAGTTCTTC,CASRTSFGSYNEQFF
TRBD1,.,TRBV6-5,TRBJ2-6,TGTGCCAGCAGGGAGACAGGGGCTGGGGCCAACGTCCTGACTTTC,CASRETGAGANVLTF
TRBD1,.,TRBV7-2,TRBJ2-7,TGTGCCAGCAGCGCCGACAGGGGGGGCCCCTACGAGCAGTACTTC,CASSADRGGPYEQYF
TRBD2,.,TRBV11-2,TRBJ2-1,TGTGCCAGCAGCTTAGTCGGGACTAAAAATGAGCAGTTCTTC,CASSLVGTKNEQFF
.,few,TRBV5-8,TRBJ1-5,TGTGCCAGCAGCTTTTCAGGTCAGCCCCAGCATTTT,CASSFSGQPQHF
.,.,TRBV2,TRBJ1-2,TGTGCCAGCAGTGGGGGACCGGGCTATGGCTACACCTTC,CASSGGPGYGYTF
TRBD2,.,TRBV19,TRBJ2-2,TGTGCCAGTAGTATCGGGACTAGCGGGACCCACACCGGGGAGCTGTTTTTT,CASSIGTSGTHTGELFF
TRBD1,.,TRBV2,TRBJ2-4,TGTGCCAGCAGGCGAGGGACAGGGAACAAAAACATTCAGTACTTC,CASRRGTGNKNIQYF
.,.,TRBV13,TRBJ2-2,TGTGCCAGCAGCTTAGGCCTACGGGTCGCGAACACCGGGGAGCTGTTTTTT,CASSLGLRVANTGELFF
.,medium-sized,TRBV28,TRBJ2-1,TGTGCCAGCAGAAATCTCTACAATGAGCAGTTCTTC,CASRNLYNEQFF
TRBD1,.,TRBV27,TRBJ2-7,TGTGCCAGCAGTTACCGGGACAGGGTCTACGAGCAGTACTTC,CASSYRDRVYEQYF
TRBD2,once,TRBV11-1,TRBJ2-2,TGTGCCAGCAGCTTAGGGACTAGGATCTCCGGGGAGCTGTTTTTT,CASSLGTRISGELFF
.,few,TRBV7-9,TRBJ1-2,TGTGCCAGCAGCTTAGCGCTCGAGGGAGGGGATGGCTACACCTTC,CASSLALEGGDGYTF
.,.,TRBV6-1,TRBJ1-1,TGTGCCAGCAGTGAAGATTGGGGGAACACTGAAGCTTTCTTT,CASSEDWGNTEAFF
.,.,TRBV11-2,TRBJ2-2,TGTGCCAGCAGCTTAGATTCGGCGGGGACCGGGGAGCTGTTTTTT,CASSLDSAGTGELFF
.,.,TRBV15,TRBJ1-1,TGTGCCACCAGCAGTAAGGGGGACACTGAAGCTTTCTTT,CATSSKGDTEAFF